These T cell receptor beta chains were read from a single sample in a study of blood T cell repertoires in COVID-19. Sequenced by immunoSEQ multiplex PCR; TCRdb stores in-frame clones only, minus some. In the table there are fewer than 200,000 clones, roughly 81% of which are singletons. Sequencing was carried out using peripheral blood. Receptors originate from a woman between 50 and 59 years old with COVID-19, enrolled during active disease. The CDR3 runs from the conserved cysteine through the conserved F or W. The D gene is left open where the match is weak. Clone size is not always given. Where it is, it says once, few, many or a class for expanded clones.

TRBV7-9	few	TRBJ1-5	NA	CASSLEGGGNQPQHF	TGTGCCAGCAGCTTAGAGGGGGGGGGCAATCAGCCCCAGCATTTT
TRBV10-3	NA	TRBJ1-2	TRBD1	CAIRIGQGNGYTF	TGTGCCATCAGAATAGGACAGGGCAATGGCTACACCTTC
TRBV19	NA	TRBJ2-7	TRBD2	CASSIAGLPYEQYF	TGTGCCAGTAGTATAGCGGGACTACCCTACGAGCAGTACTTC
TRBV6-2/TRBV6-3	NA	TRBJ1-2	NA	CASSPDNRYGYTF	TGTGCCAGCAGCCCCGACAACCGCTATGGCTACACCTTC
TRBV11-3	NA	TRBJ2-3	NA	CASSFTGRTDTQYF	TGTGCCAGCAGCTTTACAGGGCGAACAGATACGCAGTATTTT
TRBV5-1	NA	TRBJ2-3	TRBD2	CASSLDGGAPDTQYF	TGCGCCAGCAGCTTGGACGGGGGGGCCCCAGATACGCAGTATTTT
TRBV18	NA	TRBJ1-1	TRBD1	CASSQGQGTEAFF	TGTGCCAGCTCACAGGGACAGGGCACTGAAGCTTTCTTT
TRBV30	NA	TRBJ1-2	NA	CAWRSKNGYGYTF	TGTGCCTGGAGATCCAAAAACGGCTATGGCTACACCTTC
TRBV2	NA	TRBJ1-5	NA	CASSEASGYQPQHF	TGTGCCAGCAGTGAAGCGTCCGGTTATCAGCCCCAGCATTTT
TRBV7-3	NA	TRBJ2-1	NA	CASSLGTYNEQFF	TGTGCCAGCAGCTTGGGCACCTACAATGAGCAGTTCTTC
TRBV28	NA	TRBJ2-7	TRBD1	CASESDRDYEQYF	TGTGCCAGCGAATCGGACAGGGACTACGAGCAGTACTTC
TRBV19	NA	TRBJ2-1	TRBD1	CARLGPGGDEQFF	TGTGCCAGGCTAGGGCCAGGGGGAGATGAGCAGTTCTTC
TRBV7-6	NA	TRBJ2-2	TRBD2	CASTESPSGGAGELFF	TGTGCCAGCACCGAAAGCCCCAGCGGGGGGGCAGGGGAGCTGTTTTTT
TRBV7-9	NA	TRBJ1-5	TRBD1	CASSLYRGEGNQPQHF	TGTGCCAGCAGCTTATACAGGGGGGAAGGCAATCAGCCCCAGCATTTT
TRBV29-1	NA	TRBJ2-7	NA	CSVSVTDSYEQYF	TGCAGCGTCTCGGTGACTGACTCCTACGAGCAGTACTTC
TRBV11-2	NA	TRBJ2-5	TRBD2	CASSLFPSGGERQETQYF	TGTGCCAGCAGCTTATTTCCTAGCGGGGGAGAGCGACAAGAGACCCAGTACTTC
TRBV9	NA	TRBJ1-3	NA	CASSVAQGSGNTIYF	TGTGCCAGCAGCGTAGCTCAGGGATCTGGAAACACCATATATTTT
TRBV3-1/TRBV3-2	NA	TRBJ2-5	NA	CASSDRLATQETQYF	TGTGCCAGCAGCGACCGCCTAGCGACCCAAGAGACCCAGTACTTC
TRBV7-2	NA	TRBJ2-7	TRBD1	CASSPDRGLYEQYF	TGTGCCAGCAGCCCCGACAGGGGGCTTTACGAGCAGTACTTC
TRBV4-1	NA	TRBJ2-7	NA	CASSQDKTLAVYEQYF	TGCGCCAGCAGCCAAGATAAGACTCTGGCGGTCTACGAGCAGTACTTC
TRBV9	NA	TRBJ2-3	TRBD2	CASSVAPSGGTDTQYF	TGTGCCAGCAGCGTAGCTCCTAGCGGGGGGACAGATACGCAGTATTTT
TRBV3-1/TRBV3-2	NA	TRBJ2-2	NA	CASRHKAGSAGELFF	TGTGCCAGCAGGCATAAGGCAGGGTCGGCCGGGGAGCTGTTTTTT
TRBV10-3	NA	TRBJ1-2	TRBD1	CAISGGSGTGGGYTF	TGTGCCATCAGTGGGGGTAGTGGGACAGGAGGAGGCTACACCTTC
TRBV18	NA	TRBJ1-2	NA	CASSAVEGEYGYTF	TGTGCCAGCTCAGCAGTGGAGGGAGAATATGGCTACACCTTC
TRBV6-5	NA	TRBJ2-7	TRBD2	CASSYWLAGVYEQYF	TGTGCCAGCAGTTACTGGCTAGCGGGGGTCTACGAGCAGTACTTC
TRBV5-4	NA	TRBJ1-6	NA	CASSLGQSNSPLHF	TGTGCCAGCAGCTTAGGACAGTCAAATTCACCCCTCCACTTT
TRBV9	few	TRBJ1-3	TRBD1	CASSGTGVGNTIYF	TGTGCCAGCAGCGGGACAGGGGTTGGAAACACCATATATTTT
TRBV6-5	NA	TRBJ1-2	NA	CASSYRAGARSYGYTF	TGTGCCAGCAGTTACCGGGCAGGGGCGCGCAGCTATGGCTACACCTTC
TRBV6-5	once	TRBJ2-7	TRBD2	CASSRTSGGTYEQYF	TGTGCCAGCAGCCGAACTAGCGGGGGGACCTACGAGCAGTACTTC
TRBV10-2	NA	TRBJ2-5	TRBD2	CASRLAGGPQETQYF	TGCGCCAGCAGACTAGCGGGGGGGCCCCAAGAGACCCAGTACTTC
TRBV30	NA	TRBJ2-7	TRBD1	CAWSLGQLYEQYF	TGTGCCTGGAGCTTGGGACAGCTCTACGAGCAGTACTTC
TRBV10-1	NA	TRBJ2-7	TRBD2	CASREGLAGPREYF	TGCGCCAGCAGGGAGGGGCTAGCGGGGCCTAGGGAGTACTTC
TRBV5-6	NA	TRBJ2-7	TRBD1	CASRQGNSYEQYF	TGTGCCAGCAGACAGGGGAACTCCTACGAGCAGTACTTC
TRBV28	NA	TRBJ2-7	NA	CASNGVSYEQYF	TGTGCCAGCAACGGGGTCTCCTACGAGCAGTACTTC
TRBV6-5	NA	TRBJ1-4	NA	CASSLRGTRDEKLFF	TGTGCCAGCAGTCTCCGGGGGACGAGGGATGAAAAACTGTTTTTT
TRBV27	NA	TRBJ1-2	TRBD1	CASPGTANYGYTF	TGTGCCAGCCCCGGGACAGCTAACTATGGCTACACCTTC
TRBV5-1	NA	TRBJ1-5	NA	CASSSGEGIQPQHF	TGCGCCAGCAGCAGCGGTGAGGGCATTCAGCCCCAGCATTTT
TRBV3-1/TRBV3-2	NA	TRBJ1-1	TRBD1	CASSPGQPNTEAFF	TGTGCCAGCAGCCCGGGACAGCCGAACACTGAAGCTTTCTTT
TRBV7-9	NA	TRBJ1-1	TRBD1	CASSPRGHDTEAFF	TGTGCCAGCAGCCCCAGGGGGCACGACACTGAAGCTTTCTTT
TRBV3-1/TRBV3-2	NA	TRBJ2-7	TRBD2	CASSQDLNSGASYEQYF	TGTGCCAGCAGCCAAGATCTTAACAGCGGGGCCTCCTACGAGCAGTACTTC
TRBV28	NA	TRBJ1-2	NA	CASSYNRDGYTF	TGTGCCAGCAGTTACAACAGGGACGGCTACACCTTC
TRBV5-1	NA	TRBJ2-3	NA	CASSLAGQTDSTDTQYF	TGCGCCAGCAGCTTGGCCGGACAGACCGACAGCACAGATACGCAGTATTTT
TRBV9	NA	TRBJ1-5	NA	CASSVGGVGQPQHF	TGTGCCAGCAGCGTAGGCGGGGTTGGACAGCCCCAGCATTTT
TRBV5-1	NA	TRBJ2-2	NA	CASFGGRANTGELFF	TGCGCCAGCTTTGGGGGCCGGGCAAACACCGGGGAGCTGTTTTTT
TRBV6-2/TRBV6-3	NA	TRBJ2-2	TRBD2	CASSLGGTTGELFF	TGTGCCAGCAGCCTCGGGGGGACCACCGGGGAGCTGTTTTTT
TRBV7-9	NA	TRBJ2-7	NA	CASSLGQDSSYEQYF	TGTGCCAGCAGCTTAGGACAGGATAGCTCCTACGAGCAGTACTTC
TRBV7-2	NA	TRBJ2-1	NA	CASSLTNYNEQFF	TGTGCCAGCAGCTTAACAAATTACAATGAGCAGTTCTTC
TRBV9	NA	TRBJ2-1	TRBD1	CASSVEGALSYNEQFF	TGTGCCAGCAGCGTAGAGGGGGCCCTGTCCTACAATGAGCAGTTCTTC